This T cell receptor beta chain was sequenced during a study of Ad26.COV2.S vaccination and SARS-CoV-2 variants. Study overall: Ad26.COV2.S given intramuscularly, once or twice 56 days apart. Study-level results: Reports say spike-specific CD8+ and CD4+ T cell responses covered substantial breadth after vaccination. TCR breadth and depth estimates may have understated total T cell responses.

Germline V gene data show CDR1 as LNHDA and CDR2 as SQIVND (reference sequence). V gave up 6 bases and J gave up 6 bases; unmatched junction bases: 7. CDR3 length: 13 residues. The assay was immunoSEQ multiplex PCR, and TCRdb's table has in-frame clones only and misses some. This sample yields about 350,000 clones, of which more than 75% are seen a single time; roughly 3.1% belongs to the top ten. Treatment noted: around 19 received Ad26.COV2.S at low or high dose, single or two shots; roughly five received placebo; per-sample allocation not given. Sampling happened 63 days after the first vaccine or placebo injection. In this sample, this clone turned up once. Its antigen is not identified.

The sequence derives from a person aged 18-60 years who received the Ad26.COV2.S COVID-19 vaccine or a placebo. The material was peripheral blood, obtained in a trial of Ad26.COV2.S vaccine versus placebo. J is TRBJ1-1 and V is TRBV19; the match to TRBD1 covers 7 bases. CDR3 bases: TGTGCCAGTAGCAAGACAGGGTTTCCTGAAGCTTTCTTT. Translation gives CASSKTGFPEAFF.